This passage covers 9 T cell receptor beta chains from one sample sequenced in a study of blood T cells in healthy people across ages. Next came a second PCR, run for about 7 to 12 cycles, which used a sample-barcoded 5' primer along with a J-beta primer mix. TCRdb reprocessed the 5' RACE reads with MiXCR, giving one entry per CDR3 protein. The table lists about 970,000 distinct CDR3 sequences, about 53% of them singletons, with roughly a fifth in the top ten. The sample taken for sequencing was blood. The receptors were sampled from an older woman in good health.

This clonotype was picked up many times. This chain connects TRBV12-3 or TRBV12-4 to TRBJ1-2, with D perhaps TRBD1 (6 bases). CDR3 length: 12 amino acids. Deletions cut 5 bases from V and 4 bases from J, with 8 bases between. CDR3 nucleotides: TGTGCCAGCAGTCGAGGGGGCTATGGCTACACCTTC. Amino acid sequence: CASSRGGYGYTF.

The gene calls are TRBV7-2 and TRBJ2-1; 7 positions match TRBD1. J was trimmed by 12 bases and V by 3 bases; bases with no gene match: 11. The CDR3 has 14 residues. Germline loops: CDR1 SGHTA, CDR2 FQGNSA. The CDR3 is CASSFGIRTGGQFF. In DNA, the CDR3 is TGTGCCAGCAGCTTTGGTATCCGGACAGGCGGGCAGTTCTTC.

The chain couples TRBV6-1 to TRBJ1-6, with 8 bases lining up with TRBD1. The CDR3 sequence is 14 residues long. Trimming removed 5 bases from V and 9 bases from J; junction bases left unmatched: 6. Germline V gene lookup returns CDR1 MNHNS and CDR2 SASEGT. The CDR3 DNA is TGTGCCAGCAGTCCACGGGACAGGTCTTCACCCCTCCACTTT. Its translation is CASSPRDRSSPLHF.

The genes are TRBV20-1 and TRBJ2-1, with D possibly matching TRBD2 (6 bases). CDR3 length equals 14 residues. Trimming took off 6 bases at V and 4 bases at J, with 16 bases between the two ends. Germline assignment: CDR1 DFQATT and CDR2 SNEGSKA (reference sequence). CDR3 sequence reads: CSAQSWGVYNEQFF. CDR3 nucleotides: TGCAGTGCACAGAGTTGGGGGGTTTACAATGAGCAGTTCTTC.

Here the CDR3 reads CASSPRGQASSGANVLTF. The CDR3 DNA is TGTGCCAGCAGCCCCCGGGGACAGGCAAGCTCTGGGGCCAACGTCCTGACTTTC. The J gene is TRBJ2-6, the V gene TRBV3-1; TRBD1 agrees at 8 bases. CDR1 and CDR2 from the germline V gene are LGHDT and YNNKEL (reference sequence). Unmatched junction bases numbered 8, after V lost 4 bases and J lost 0 bases. CDR3 length: 18 amino acids.

The V and J genes are TRBV3-1 and TRBJ2-3; D unresolved. The CDR3 covers 14 residues. V shed 3 bases and J shed 7 bases, with 14 bases lying between them. The germline V gene encodes CDR1 LGHDT and CDR2 YNNKEL (reference sequence). CDR3 amino acids: CASSHLSLMHTQYF. CDR3 DNA: TGTGCCAGCAGCCATTTGTCTCTCATGCATACGCAGTATTTT.

Notes on this clonotype: Given a much more abundant clone one base away, this may be a read error. In DNA, the CDR3 is TGCAGTGCTAGGAAACTAGCGGGAGGGGACAACAATGAGCAGTACTTC. Its protein is CSARKLAGGDNNEQYF. The chain recombines TRBV20-1 with TRBJ2-1; 13 nucleotides line up with TRBD2. The J call is in doubt because the DNA end fits TRBJ2-7 better. CDR3 length equals 16 residues. CDR1 is DFQATT and CDR2 is SNEGSKA in the germline V gene (reference sequence).

The gene calls are TRBV2 and TRBJ1-5; 7 bases line up with TRBD1. With 3 bases clipped from V and 4 bases from J, the junction kept 3 bases outside the gene matches. CDR1 SNHLY and CDR2 FYNNEI come from the germline V gene. This CDR3 is 14 amino acids long. The CDR3 DNA follows: TGTGCCAGCAGTGAGGGACAGCGTAATCAGCCCCAGCATTTT. Translating gives CASSEGQRNQPQHF.

The table lists this clonotype with a few counts. The gene calls are TRBV5-1 and TRBJ2-7; 7 bases are shared with TRBD1. Germline V lookup: CDR1 SGHRS, CDR2 YFSETQ. The J segment lost 4 bases and the V segment lost 8 bases, leaving 6 bases of the junction unmatched. The CDR3 has 12 amino acids. This CDR3 reads CARKDRTYEQYF. As DNA, the CDR3 is TGCGCCAGGAAGGACAGGACTTACGAGCAGTACTTC.